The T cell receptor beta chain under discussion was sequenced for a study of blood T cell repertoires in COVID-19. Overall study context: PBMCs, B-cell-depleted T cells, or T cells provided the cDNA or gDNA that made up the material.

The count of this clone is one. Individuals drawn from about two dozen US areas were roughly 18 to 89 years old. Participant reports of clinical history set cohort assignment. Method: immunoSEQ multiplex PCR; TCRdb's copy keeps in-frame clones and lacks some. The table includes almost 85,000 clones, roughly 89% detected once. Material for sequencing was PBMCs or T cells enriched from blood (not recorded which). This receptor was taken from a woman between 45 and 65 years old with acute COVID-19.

Here the CDR3 reads CASSPTTGGLDSPLHF. CDR3 in DNA: TGTGCCAGCTCACCGACGACAGGGGGTCTGGATTCACCCCTCCACTTT. The V call is TRBV18, the J call TRBJ1-6; 9 bases line up with TRBD1. The V segment lost 3 bases and the J segment 8 bases; nucleotides outside the gene matches: 8. The CDR3 has 16 amino acids. Germline V gene sequence: CDR1 KGHSH, CDR2 LQKENI.